The 15 T cell receptor beta chains given below trace back to one sample, sequenced in a study of sequential checkpoint blockade in melanoma. Treatment reported: randomized to nivolumab then ipilimumab (arm A) or the reverse (arm B). Assay used: immunoSEQ multiplex PCR; TCRdb lists only in-frame clones, some missing. The sample consists of around 34,000 clones, approximately 81% of them appearing once. Sample: CD8+ T cells sorted from blood (inferred from file names), taken from a patient given nivolumab and ipilimumab in sequence. Receptor source: a human donor with melanoma.

The CDR3 DNA reads TGTGCCAGTAGTACCCCGGCTCAGGGAGGCACTGAAGCTTTCTTT. It codes for CASSTPAQGGTEAFF. The rearrangement uses TRBV19 and TRBJ1-1, with D perhaps TRBD1 (5 bases). Trimming took 4 bases from V and 4 from J, leaving 16 bases between them. Germline assignment: CDR1 LNHDA and CDR2 SQIVND (reference sequence). The CDR3 has 15 residues.

V usage is TRBV28 and J usage is TRBJ2-6; 8 bases are a match to TRBD2. Trimming cost V 3 bases and J 2 bases; bases outside gene matches: 3. CDR3 size: 16 residues. Germline CDR1 MDHEN, CDR2 SYDVKM. The CDR3 sequence: CASSFRRGAGANVLTF. The CDR3 coding sequence is TGTGCCAGCAGTTTCCGGCGGGGGGCTGGGGCCAACGTCCTGACTTTC.

The gene calls are TRBV10-3 and TRBJ1-1; 9 positions agree with TRBD1. The trim removed 10 bases at V and 5 bases at J, leaving 5 bases unmatched. CDR3 size: 12 residues. CDR1 is ENHRY, CDR2 SYGVKD, per germline. The CDR3 region is CATQTGGTEAFF. DNA of the CDR3: TGTGCCACCCAGACAGGGGGGACTGAAGCTTTCTTT.

The chain has TRBV5-1 and TRBJ2-7; 8 positions match TRBD1. The CDR3 is 13 residues long. J gave up 5 bases and V 5 bases, and 6 bases lay outside the gene matches. Germline CDR1 and CDR2: SGHRS and YFSETQ. CDR3: CASSEGQVNEQYF. Written as DNA, the CDR3 is TGCGCCAGCAGTGAGGGACAGGTCAACGAGCAGTACTTC.

This chain uses TRBV11-2 with TRBJ1-2; TRBD1 matches 8 bases. The ends lost 5 bases at V and 10 bases at J; junction bases unmatched: 12. Germline CDR1 is SGHAT and CDR2 is FQNNGV. This CDR3 is 14 amino acids long. The CDR3 loop is CASSPGQGGIDYTF. CDR3 coding DNA: TGTGCCAGCAGCCCCGGACAGGGCGGGATAGACTACACCTTC.

This clone has a handful of counts. The chain couples TRBV2 to TRBJ1-3; no definite D call. In germline, CDR1 is SNHLY, CDR2 FYNNEI. CDR3 length: 15 amino acids. V was clipped by 3 bases and J by 3 bases, with 12 bases between them. CDR3 DNA sequence: TGTGCCAGCAGTGACTCCCCGGGGTATGGAAACACCATATATTTT. Encoded protein: CASSDSPGYGNTIYF.

The chain couples TRBV15 to TRBJ2-7; 10 bases are shared with TRBD1. The V and J ends lost 0 bases and 0 bases, in that order; junction bases with no gene match: 8. The CDR3 contains 18 residues. CDR1 and CDR2 from the germline V gene are LNHNV and YYDKDF (reference sequence). CDR3 bases: TGTGCCACCAGCAGAGAAGGTTGGGGACAGGGGAGCTCCTACGAGCAGTACTTC. Translating gives CATSREGWGQGSSYEQYF. Drawing the rest from reference TRBV15 and TRBJ2-7, the complete variable domain is DAMVIQNPRYQVTQFGKPVTLSCSQTLNHNVMYWYQQKSSQAPKLLFHYYDKDFNNEADTPDNFQSRRPNTSFCFLDIRSPGLGDTAMYLCATSREGWGQGSSYEQYFGPGTRLTVT.

The chain couples TRBV13 to TRBJ2-2; D may be TRBD1 (6 bases). The V end lost 3 bases, the J end lost 6 bases, and 14 bases lay between the germline ends. The CDR3 sequence is 15 residues long. From germline, CDR1 is PRHDT and CDR2 FYEKMQ (reference sequence). The CDR3 region is CASSLGQGFAGELFF. The CDR3 nucleotides read TGTGCCAGCAGCTTGGGCCAGGGGTTTGCCGGGGAGCTGTTTTTT. Supplemented by reference TRBV13 and TRBJ2-2, the full variable domain reads AAGVIQSPRHLIKEKRETATLKCYPIPRHDTVYWYQQGPGQDPQFLISFYEKMQSDKGSIPDRFSAQQFSDYHSELNMSSLELGDSALYFCASSLGQGFAGELFFGEGSRLTVL.

This clone appeared a few times. The chain joins TRBV12-5 to TRBJ2-7; 7 bases are a match to TRBD2. Looked up from germline, CDR1 is LGHNT and CDR2 is FRNRAP. CDR3 length: 15 residues. The trim removed 3 bases at V and 2 bases at J, leaving 7 bases unmatched. In DNA, the CDR3 is TGTGCTAGTGGTTTACCGCGCGCGGGGGCCTACGAGCAGTACTTC. Translated, it gives CASGLPRAGAYEQYF.

The rearrangement links TRBV5-1 to TRBJ2-3, with D possibly being TRBD2 (5 bases). The germline V and J ends were trimmed by 0 bases and 1 base, with 12 bases remaining between them. The germline V gene has CDR1 SGHRS and CDR2 YFSETQ. This CDR3 spans 16 amino acids. CDR3 residues: CASSLEASLRTDTQYF. The CDR3, as DNA: TGCGCCAGCAGCTTGGAGGCTAGCTTACGCACAGATACGCAGTATTTT.

This clone was observed a few times. The V call is TRBV7-2, the J call TRBJ1-3, with D maybe TRBD1 (6 bases). The CDR3 extends over 14 amino acids. Trimming removed 6 bases from V and 7 bases from J, with 16 bases in between. Germline V gene lookup returns CDR1 SGHTA and CDR2 FQGNSA. In DNA, the CDR3 is TGTGCCAGCAGGACAGAGCCCCAGGGGAACACCATATATTTT. It is translated as CASRTEPQGNTIYF.

The chain uses TRBV4-2 and TRBJ2-3; no firm D call. Between the trimmed V and J ends, which lost 0 bases and 4 bases, there was a span of 5 bases. Germline CDR1 is LGHNA and CDR2 is YNFKEQ. This CDR3 is 13 amino acids long. The DNA for the CDR3 is TGTGCCAGCAGCCAAGATCCCTCAGATACGCAGTATTTT. Its translation: CASSQDPSDTQYF.

The chain carries TRBV14 and TRBJ2-1; 7 positions agree with TRBD2. There are 11 residues in the CDR3. Per the germline V gene, CDR1 is SGHDN and CDR2 is FVKESK. After removal of 5 bases from V and 15 bases from J, the junction contained 7 bases not matched to a gene. The CDR3: CASSIGTITFF. As DNA, the CDR3 is TGTGCCAGCAGCATAGGGACTATTACGTTCTTC.

The sample holds a few counts of this clone. The chain joins TRBV9 to TRBJ1-1; D is possibly TRBD1 (5 bases). V dropped 1 base and J dropped 3 bases, with 13 bases sitting between them. Germline CDR1 SGDLS, CDR2 YYNGEE. This CDR3 contains 15 residues. CDR3 sequence reads: CASSVTDRPYTEAFF. The CDR3 DNA reads TGTGCCAGCAGCGTAACAGACAGACCCTACACTGAAGCTTTCTTT.

This clone was seen a handful of times. Other DNA sequences in the sample encode the same CDR3. J is TRBJ2-2 and V is TRBV9; no reliable D call. Trimming took off 0 bases at V and 1 base at J, with 4 bases between the two ends. Germline-derived CDR1 and CDR2 are SGDLS and YYNGEE. This CDR3 contains 14 residues. This CDR3 reads CASSVGGNTGELFF. The CDR3 nucleotides read TGTGCCAGCAGCGTAGGAGGGAACACCGGGGAGCTGTTTTTT. Together with reference TRBV9 and TRBJ2-2, the CDR3 gives the full variable domain: DSGVTQTPKHLITATGQRVTLRCSPRSGDLSVYWYQQSLDQGLQFLIQYYNGEERAKGNILERFSAQQFPDLHSELNLSSLELGDSALYFCASSVGGNTGELFFGEGSRLTVL.